The T cell receptor beta chain under discussion was sequenced for a study of response to subunit inactivated influenza vaccine. Germline CDR1 is LGHNA and CDR2 is YSLEER. The CDR3 contains 14 residues. Trimming pared 1 base from V and 4 bases from J, leaving 8 bases between. This clonotype has only a few counts. Its antigen is not known. Study-wide results and caveats: Seasonal influenza vaccination, on each occasion, was suggested by the authors to recruit few new T cells.

TCRdb fed the RT-PCR reads into MiXCR, producing one record per CDR3 protein. The top ten clones hold over 2.5% of a sample with about 500,000 distinct CDR3 sequences, approximately 15% of them seen once. The TCR originated in a man aged 50-75 years who received an inactivated influenza vaccine. Sequencing was performed on CD4+ T cells sorted from PBMCs, taken roughly 24 months after vaccination. The chain has TRBV4-3 and TRBJ2-1; D is unclear. The CDR3 nucleotides are TGCGCCAGCAGCCAAGTGGGCTTGTACAATGAGCAGTTCTTC. It yields the protein CASSQVGLYNEQFF.